This note documents a single TCR beta chain sequence. This record comes from a study of technical replicates of blood from a handful of donors. CDR3 length equals 15 residues. CDR1 LNHDA and CDR2 SQIVND come from the germline V gene (reference sequence). Trimming cost V 7 bases and J 4 bases; bases outside gene matches: 6. Here immunoSEQ multiplex PCR was the method, and the copy in TCRdb shows in-frame clones only, minus some. The table records 68,000 or so clones, approximately 90% of them present only once. The chain carries TRBV19 and TRBJ1-6; 8 nucleotides match TRBD1. Material: PBMCs. The receptor was derived from a human donor in good health. Some clones in this sample may be carry-over from other donors' samples. The CDR3, as DNA: TGTGCCAGTACCCTAGACAGGGGTTATAATTCACCCCTCCACTTT. As protein: CASTLDRGYNSPLHF.